This is a list of T cell receptor beta chains from one sample in a study of CD8 T cell repertoires and HIV-1 epitope variants. Here immunoSEQ multiplex PCR was the method, and the copy in TCRdb shows in-frame clones only, minus some. This sample has around 5,000 clones, with around 71% found just once. The antigens for these receptors are not known. Sequencing was carried out using cultured CD8+ T cells derived from PBMCs. The receptors were sampled from a male donor with HIV. The CDR3 runs from the conserved cysteine through the conserved F or W.

10	TRBV11-2	TRBJ2-3	CATFTDTQYF
15	TRBV27	TRBJ1-1	CASSSLGGLNTEAFF
14	TRBV6-5	TRBJ2-7	CASSLVRDSYEQYF
14	TRBV7-2	TRBJ2-3	CASSFMGRGDTQYF
13	TRBV7-9	TRBJ1-2	CASSYLTDYGYTF
15	TRBV19	TRBJ1-2	CASSPQTGMNYGYTF
12	TRBV19	TRBJ1-3	CASSISGNTIYF
12	TRBV29-1	TRBJ2-1	CSVDGRYNEQFF
15	TRBV28	TRBJ1-1	CASSLGHSGSTEAFF
14	TRBV5-1	TRBJ1-4	CASSSGTGPEKLFF
15	TRBV5-5	TRBJ2-3	CASSLGPDSTDTQYF
15	TRBV27	TRBJ2-7	CASSLQAGSSYEQYF
14	TRBV19	TRBJ1-2	CASRPSEGYHGYTF
15	TRBV5-1	TRBJ2-7	CASSLEGGRAGEQYF
16	TRBV11-3	TRBJ1-2	CASSPWPVELDYGYTF
13	TRBV21-1	NA	CASSSGTAYEQYF
16	TRBV6-5	TRBJ1-4	CASSYSTVATNEKLFF
14	TRBV9	TRBJ2-7	CASSADRGRNEQYF
14	TRBV27	TRBJ2-7	CASSYSTSAYEQYF
16	TRBV6-6	TRBJ1-4	CASSYSAVGTNEKLFF
15	TRBV7-9	TRBJ1-2	CASSLVGQGAYGYTF
15	TRBV7-6	TRBJ2-7	CASSLATGWAYEQYF
12	TRBV6-1	TRBJ2-1	CATTGVRNEQFF
14	TRBV6-1	TRBJ2-7	CASSEKLSTYEQYF
13	TRBV7-2	TRBJ1-5	CASSSDVNQPQHF
14	TRBV19	TRBJ1-3	CASKPLTSGNTIYF
13	TRBV7-3	TRBJ2-1	CASRDSSYNEQFF
18	TRBV4-1	TRBJ2-7	CASSNWFNRDRGPYEQYF
14	TRBV4-1	TRBJ1-4	CASSQDPEGEKLFF
14	TRBV30	TRBJ2-1	CAWSSRQALNEQFF
12	TRBV6-5	TRBJ1-4	CASTENNEKLFF
14	TRBV29-1	TRBJ2-7	CSVLLGTGLYEQYF
13	TRBV19	TRBJ2-3	CASSIVGADTQYF
14	TRBV4-2	TRBJ1-2	CASSHEPSGQRYTF
15	TRBV7-2	TRBJ2-7	CASREGASGVYEQYF
13	TRBV6-5	TRBJ1-2	CASSLQGDGGYTF
10	TRBV27	TRBJ1-1	CASMGAEAFF
11	TRBV20-1	TRBJ2-2	CSARGAGELFF
17	TRBV28	TRBJ1-1	CASSLTDYRELSTEAFF
14	TRBV5-6	TRBJ2-2	CASSSGQPTGELFF
16	TRBV28	TRBJ2-7	CASSQSRDRRTYEQYF
15	TRBV28	TRBJ2-7	CASSLGGRASYEQYF
13	TRBV19	TRBJ1-5	CASSIGGNQPQHF
14	TRBV5-1	TRBJ2-7	CASSLEGSDYEQYF
16	TRBV5-1	TRBJ1-2	CASSTNFDRADYGYTF
15	TRBV9	TRBJ2-3	CASSVEGRGRDTQYF